This T cell receptor (beta chain) was sequenced for a study of cytomegalovirus exposure and HLA in healthy donors. The study, taken as a whole, reports: The availability of immune exposure information extended only to CMV serostatus.

With 60 Vbeta and 13 Jbeta primers, the PCR was carried out. Some clones are missing from TCRdb's copy, which holds only in-frame ones; the method was immunoSEQ multiplex PCR. The data contain around 99,000 clones, 73% of them singletons. Regarding this clone: The antigen remains undetermined.

CDR1 is MGHDK and CDR2 is SYGVNS in the germline V gene. The CDR3 has 18 amino acids. Trimming cost V 3 bases and J 8 bases; bases outside gene matches: 17. The chain employs TRBV25-1 and TRBJ1-4, with 8 positions matching TRBD1. This receptor was obtained from a man aged 40-49 years in good health and CMV-seronegative. Material: PBMCs. The CDR3 sequence is CASSDPPTGVQVREKLFF. The CDR3 DNA follows: TGTGCCAGCAGTGATCCCCCGACAGGGGTCCAGGTCAGGGAAAAACTGTTTTTT.